This entry lists 2 T cell receptor beta chains sequenced from one sample in a study of OX40 agonist ivuxolimab in advanced cancers. The repertoire was sequenced with immunoSEQ multiplex PCR; TCRdb's copy has only in-frame clones and lacks some. Among 37,000 or so clones, around 85% were seen once, and the ten largest hold 39%. Sequenced material: CD4+ or CD8+ T cells sorted from blood, taken in a trial of the OX40 agonist ivuxolimab. Source of these receptors: an adult with an advanced solid tumor such as melanoma, head and neck, liver or kidney cancer.

The chain recombines TRBV7-6 with TRBJ1-3; possibly TRBD1 for D (6 bases). V was cut by 5 bases and J by 0 bases, with 11 bases left in between. The CDR3 length is 15 residues. Germline V gene lookup returns CDR1 SGHVS and CDR2 FNYEAQ. CDR3 region: CASSMGGASGNTIYF. CDR3 in DNA: TGTGCCAGCAGCATGGGGGGGGCCTCTGGAAACACCATATATTTT.

The rearrangement uses TRBV6-6 and TRBJ2-7, with D tentatively TRBD2 (5 bases). The CDR3 totals 16 residues. V was shortened by 5 bases and J by 0 bases, with 17 bases between the two germline ends. Germline CDR1 and CDR2: MNHNY and SVGAGI (reference sequence). The CDR3 nucleotides are TGTGCCAGCAGTACAAAGGACGGGGTACTCTCCTACGAGCAGTACTTC. This sequence encodes CASSTKDGVLSYEQYF.